Below are 2 T cell receptor beta chains sequenced from a single sample in a study of shared clonotypes between healthy human individuals. The naive CD8 subset, CD45RO-negative cells positively selected for CCR7, excluded terminally differentiated effector memory CD45RA+ cells. Method: immunoSEQ multiplex PCR; TCRdb's copy keeps in-frame clones and lacks some. The data contain roughly 600,000 clones, about 98% of them singletons. Material: naive CD8+ T cells sorted from blood. The receptors here all came from a man aged 25 to 45 in good health.

The chain recombines TRBV7-2 with TRBJ2-2, with D possibly being TRBD1 (6 bases). Germline CDR1 reads SGHTA; CDR2 reads FQGNSA. V was clipped by 5 bases and J by 4 bases, with 14 bases between them. The CDR3 contains 15 residues. DNA for the CDR3: TGTGCCAGCAGCCAGATGGGACACGGCACCGGGGAGCTGTTTTTT. This codes for CASSQMGHGTGELFF.

This clone is a singleton in its sample. This rearrangement joins TRBV7-9 to TRBJ2-3, with TRBD2 identical over 9 bases. This CDR3 is 14 amino acids long. The germline V gene encodes CDR1 SEHNR and CDR2 FQNEAQ (reference sequence). Trimming at V came to 8 bases and at J to 4 bases, leaving 7 bases not matched to a gene. The CDR3, as DNA: TGTGCCAGCGGCGGGAGGGTGTCGGCAGATACGCAGTATTTT. Its translation is CASGGRVSADTQYF. Looking up the rest from reference TRBV7-9 and TRBJ2-3 gives the full variable domain: DTGVSQNPRHKITKRGQNVTFRCDPISEHNRLYWYRQTLGQGPEFLTYFQNEAQLEKSRLLSDRFSAERPKGSFSTLEIQRTEQGDSAMYLCASGGRVSADTQYFGPGTRLTVL.